The sequence of this T cell receptor (beta chain) was determined in a study of naive and memory T cell subsets. Study findings and constraints: A few larger clonotypes appeared in naive repertoires, especially CD8, possibly memory cells re-expressing CD45RA.

An equimolar mix of two oligonucleotides served as the beta constant-region primer for TRBC1 and TRBC2. Nested alpha and beta constant-region primers with the SP2 primer drove four PCR rounds on ligated cDNA. TCRdb reprocessed the UMI-ligation and nested PCR reads via MiXCR and lists one record per CDR3 protein. Of more than 95,000 distinct CDR3 sequences listed, roughly 15% are singletons. This clonotype showed up just a few times. Its antigen is unidentified. CDR3 length: 15 residues. After removal of 5 bases from V and 2 bases from J, the junction contained 7 bases not matched to a gene. Germline V gene sequence: CDR1 MNHEY, CDR2 SMNVEV (reference sequence).

The receptor comes from a human donor in good health. J is TRBJ2-7 and V is TRBV27; 9 nucleotides match TRBD1. The sample comprised naive CD8+ T cells from blood. In nucleotides, the CDR3 is TGTGCCAGCAGTATGACAGGGGGTGCCCCCTACGAGCAGTACTTC. It codes for CASSMTGGAPYEQYF.